This is a list of T cell receptor beta chains from one sample in a study of cytomegalovirus exposure and HLA in healthy donors. Assay used: immunoSEQ multiplex PCR; TCRdb lists only in-frame clones, some missing. The sample includes 150,000 to 200,000 clones, 68% of them seen just once. What was sequenced was PBMCs. The receptors derive from a young man in good health and CMV-seropositive. The CDR3 runs from the conserved cysteine through the conserved F or W. Fields, in order: J gene, clone size, V gene, D gene, CDR3 protein, CDR3 DNA. A D gene is named only where the DNA matches it firmly. Size tells how often a clone was seen (once, few, many) or the class of an expanded clone, and some rows leave it out.

TRBJ1-2 . TRBV6-4 TRBD1 CASTRTAGQFYGYTF TGTGCCAGCACCCGTACGGCGGGACAGTTCTATGGCTACACCTTC
TRBJ2-5 . TRBV18 . CASSPPSQETQYF TGTGCCAGCTCACCACCGAGCCAAGAGACCCAGTACTTC
TRBJ1-1 . TRBV11-3 TRBD1 CASSRAWGQTEAFF TGTGCCAGCAGCCGGGCCTGGGGACAGACTGAAGCTTTCTTT
TRBJ2-1 once TRBV10-1 . CASSELRGSYNEQFF TGCGCCAGCAGTGAGCTCAGGGGTTCCTACAATGAGCAGTTCTTC
TRBJ1-1 . TRBV6-5 . CASSYSRHGNTEAFF TGTGCCAGCAGTTATTCAAGACACGGTAACACTGAAGCTTTCTTT
TRBJ1-1 once TRBV7-9 TRBD1 CASSSQGASTEAFF TGTGCCAGCAGCTCCCAGGGGGCGAGCACTGAAGCTTTCTTT
TRBJ2-4 . TRBV14 . CASSQDFGKNIQYF TGTGCCAGCAGCCAAGATTTCGGGAAAAACATTCAGTACTTC
TRBJ2-1 few TRBV5-1 . CASSLAGTNYNEQFF TGCGCCAGCAGCTTGGCCGGGACAAACTACAATGAGCAGTTCTTC
TRBJ1-4 . TRBV4-1 TRBD1 CASSQDSGTGEWEKLFF TGCGCCAGCAGCCAAGATTCGGGGACAGGGGAATGGGAAAAACTGTTTTTT
TRBJ2-7 . TRBV2 . CASSRDYTYTYEQYF TGTGCCAGCAGTCGTGACTACACCTACACCTACGAGCAGTACTTC
TRBJ2-5 . TRBV11-2 . CASSLARAVRHETQYF TGTGCCAGCAGCTTAGCCAGGGCCGTACGCCACGAGACCCAGTACTTC
TRBJ2-3 . TRBV7-3 TRBD2 CASSSFRGGVADTQYF TGTGCCAGCAGCTCCTTCCGGGGGGGAGTTGCAGATACGCAGTATTTT
TRBJ2-2 . TRBV29-1 TRBD2 CSVVGLGGAGELFF TGCAGCGTTGTAGGACTAGGAGGGGCCGGGGAGCTGTTTTTT
TRBJ1-4 . TRBV28 TRBD1 CASSLYTGTGFNEKLFF TGTGCCAGCAGTTTATACACCGGGACAGGGTTTAATGAAAAACTGTTTTTT
TRBJ1-1 . TRBV5-1 . CASSLVRGAEAFF TGCGCCAGCAGCTTGGTGCGGGGGGCTGAAGCTTTCTTT
TRBJ1-5 few TRBV4-1 . CASSQPAGYNQPQHF TGCGCCAGCAGCCAACCGGCAGGCTACAATCAGCCCCAGCATTTT
TRBJ2-7 few TRBV10-2 . CASSLNRWSEYF TGCGCCAGCAGTTTGAACCGATGGTCGGAGTACTTC
TRBJ2-7 . TRBV4-1 . CASSQVTSYEQYF TGCGCCAGCAGCCAGGTTACAAGCTACGAGCAGTACTTC
TRBJ1-1 . TRBV6-1 . CASSEGPEQGLAFF TGTGCCAGCAGTGAAGGGCCGGAACAGGGATTAGCTTTCTTT
TRBJ1-5 . TRBV28 . CASSLSDQPQHF TGTGCCAGCAGTTTATCGGATCAGCCCCAGCATTTT
TRBJ1-2 . TRBV7-2 . CASSSTAYGYTF TGTGCCAGCAGCTCTACAGCCTATGGCTACACCTTC
TRBJ2-4 . TRBV6-6 TRBD1 CASSSPPQRGLGIQYF TGTGCCAGCAGTTCGCCCCCCCAGAGGGGGCTTGGCATTCAGTACTTC
TRBJ1-2 . TRBV19 . CASSPGHAYGYTF TGTGCCAGTAGTCCGGGACACGCCTATGGCTACACCTTC
TRBJ1-2 . TRBV7-7 . CASSPIRVPYGYTF TGTGCCAGCAGCCCTATCCGGGTACCCTATGGCTACACCTTC
TRBJ1-1 many TRBV6-5 . CASSLGGYSEAFF TGTGCCAGCAGTCTGGGGGGGTATTCTGAAGCTTTCTTT
TRBJ2-7 few TRBV5-6 . CASSFDSSYEQYF TGTGCCAGCAGCTTCGACAGCTCCTACGAGCAGTACTTC
TRBJ2-7 . TRBV5-1 TRBD1 CASSYTPDRGEEQYF TGCGCCAGCAGCTATACTCCGGACAGGGGTGAAGAGCAGTACTTC
TRBJ2-3 few TRBV5-1 TRBD1 CASSVSGTGSDTQYF TGCGCCAGCAGCGTTTCCGGGACAGGGTCAGATACGCAGTATTTT
TRBJ1-3 . TRBV5-8 . CASSPRTAGNTIYF TGTGCCAGCAGCCCACGGACAGCGGGAAACACCATATATTTT
TRBJ2-7 . TRBV21-1 . CASSNPPGASYEQYF TGTGCCAGCAGCAATCCACCAGGCGCATCCTACGAGCAGTACTTC
TRBJ2-4 . TRBV7-9 TRBD1 CASSLPTGATNIQYF TGTGCCAGCAGCTTGCCAACAGGGGCTACAAACATTCAGTACTTC
TRBJ2-2 . TRBV7-9 . CASRTGTINTGELFF TGTGCCAGCAGAACCGGGACAATTAACACCGGGGAGCTGTTTTTT
TRBJ1-2 . TRBV2 . CASSELEAIYGYTF TGTGCCAGCAGTGAATTAGAAGCAATCTATGGCTACACCTTC
TRBJ1-3 once TRBV5-6 . CASQAGDSGNTIYF TGTGCCTCCCAGGCCGGGGACTCTGGAAACACCATATATTTT
TRBJ1-1 . TRBV4-1 TRBD1 CASRVTGLGEAFF TGCGCCAGCAGGGTGACAGGGCTGGGAGAAGCTTTCTTT
TRBJ1-3 . TRBV6-1 TRBD1 CASSVSGTGTNTIYF TGTGCCAGCAGTGTTTCTGGGACAGGTACAAACACCATATATTTT
TRBJ2-1 few TRBV5-1 TRBD1 CASSIGQGGINEQFF TGCGCCAGCAGCATTGGACAGGGGGGTATCAATGAGCAGTTCTTC
TRBJ2-7 . TRBV29-1 TRBD2 CSVVREGSYEQYF TGCAGCGTTGTTAGGGAGGGTTCCTACGAGCAGTACTTC
TRBJ1-1 once TRBV28 . CASSLLVINTEAFF TGTGCCAGCAGTTTATTAGTTATAAACACTGAAGCTTTCTTT
TRBJ2-5 once TRBV5-5 TRBD2 CASSGSGQETQYF TGTGCCAGCAGCGGTAGCGGGCAAGAGACCCAGTACTTC
TRBJ1-2 . TRBV2 . CASVQGPDYGYTF TGTGCCAGCGTGCAGGGGCCGGACTATGGCTACACCTTC
TRBJ1-2 . TRBV9 . CASSVGGLYGYTF TGTGCCAGCAGCGTAGGGGGACTCTATGGCTACACCTTC
TRBJ1-5 . TRBV7-9 . CASSLIGGAQPQHF TGTGCCAGCAGCTTAATAGGAGGGGCCCAGCCCCAGCATTTT
TRBJ1-5 . TRBV11-3 . CASSLAGNQPQHF TGTGCCAGCAGCTTAGCGGGGAACCAGCCCCAGCATTTT
TRBJ2-7 . TRBV11-2 TRBD2 CASSLLGGGIYEQYF TGTGCCAGCAGCTTATTGGGCGGGGGGATCTACGAGCAGTACTTC
TRBJ1-5 . TRBV6-6 TRBD1 CASRDTRTGSNQPQHF TGTGCCAGCAGGGATACTAGGACAGGTAGCAATCAGCCCCAGCATTTT
TRBJ2-1 . TRBV27 TRBD2 CASSRRVAGPIPEQFF TGTGCCAGCAGTCGAAGGGTAGCGGGGCCGATTCCTGAGCAGTTCTTC
TRBJ2-2 many TRBV6-4 . CASSEKGGENTGELFF TGTGCCAGCAGTGAGAAGGGCGGGGAGAACACCGGGGAGCTGTTTTTT
TRBJ2-2 . TRBV27 TRBD2 CASSVAGVLTGELFF TGTGCCAGCAGTGTGGCGGGAGTGTTGACCGGGGAGCTGTTTTTT
TRBJ2-7 . TRBV4-2 TRBD2 CASSQDHGGGSYEQYF TGTGCCAGCAGCCAAGATCATGGGGGGGGCTCCTACGAGCAGTACTTC
TRBJ1-1 . TRBV15 . CATSSRENTEAFF TGTGCCACCAGCAGCCGGGAAAACACTGAAGCTTTCTTT
TRBJ2-1 . TRBV7-2 TRBD1 CASSLGRTGFNEQFF TGTGCCAGCAGCTTAGGTCGGACAGGGTTCAATGAGCAGTTCTTC
TRBJ2-3 . TRBV7-3 TRBD1 CASSWDRGSDTQYF TGTGCCAGCAGCTGGGACAGGGGGTCAGATACGCAGTATTTT